The 14 T cell receptor beta chains presented below share a single source sample, sequenced in a study of shared clonotypes between healthy human individuals. The table came from immunoSEQ multiplex PCR; TCRdb's copy has only in-frame clones and leaves some out. The sample contains 2 million to 3 million clones, over 85% of which appear only once. Sequencing was performed on naive CD4+ T cells from PBMCs. As to subset: CD45RA+ positively selected. The source of these receptors is a man younger than 35 in good health. Some clones in this sample may be carry-over from other donors' samples.

CDR3 loop: CASSGSSGRDTQYF. The CDR3 region has the DNA TGTGCCAGCAGCGGGTCTAGCGGCAGAGATACGCAGTATTTT. The chain links TRBV7-7 to TRBJ2-3; 7 bases fit TRBD2. Trimming at V came to 5 bases and at J to 5 bases, leaving 7 bases not matched to a gene. This CDR3 contains 14 residues. The germline CDR1 and CDR2 sequences are SSHAT and FNYEAQ (reference sequence).

The chain is built from TRBV28 and TRBJ2-1; 7 nucleotides align to TRBD1. The germline V gene encodes CDR1 MDHEN and CDR2 SYDVKM. This CDR3 comprises 17 residues. The V segment lost 1 base and the J segment 15 bases; nucleotides outside the gene matches: 21. This CDR3 is CASSLYTSVNFDRVSFF. CDR3 coding DNA: TGTGCCAGCAGTTTATATACGTCTGTTAATTTTGACAGGGTATCGTTCTTC. Combining the CDR3 with reference TRBV28 and TRBJ2-1 gives the whole variable domain DVKVTQSSRYLVKRTGEKVFLECVQDMDHENMFWYRQDPGLGLRLIYFSYDVKMKEKGDIPEGYSVSREKKERFSLILESASTNQTSMYLCASSLYTSVNFDRVSFFGPGTRLTVL.

J is TRBJ2-1 and V is TRBV7-3; the match to TRBD2 covers 10 bases. CDR3 length: 18 amino acids. Germline V gene sequence: CDR1 SGHTA, CDR2 FQGTGA. Unmatched junction bases numbered 12, after V lost 3 bases and J lost 4 bases. The CDR3 is CASSLLGMGLAPYNEQFF. In nucleotides, the CDR3 is TGTGCCAGCAGCTTGCTCGGGATGGGACTAGCGCCATACAATGAGCAGTTCTTC.

This clone occurred a few times. Other DNA sequences from this sample encode an identical CDR3 as well. The J gene is TRBJ1-1, the V gene TRBV28; D unclear. Germline V gene data show CDR1 as MDHEN and CDR2 as SYDVKM. V lost 5 bases and J 2 bases, leaving 6 bases between the germline ends. This CDR3 is 12 amino acids long. The CDR3 loop is CASSRLNTEAFF. The CDR3 nucleotides are TGTGCCAGCAGTCGACTCAACACTGAAGCTTTCTTT.

Note on this clone: Other DNA sequences in the same sample also yield this CDR3. V is TRBV30 and J is TRBJ1-5; TRBD1 is a possible D gene (5 bases). Looked up from germline, CDR1 is GTSNPN and CDR2 is SVGIG (reference sequence). The V and J ends lost 2 bases and 1 base respectively, with 6 bases between them. The CDR3 has 13 residues. The CDR3 DNA follows: TGTGCCTGGAGTAAGGGGAGCAATCAGCCCCAGCATTTT. Translated: CAWSKGSNQPQHF.

On this clone: One end of the junction varies from germline; a read error may be responsible. The chain employs TRBV4-2 and TRBJ2-5; TRBD2 aligns across 10 bases. Germline V gives CDR1 LGHNA, CDR2 YNFKEQ. The CDR3 loop spans 17 amino acids. CDR3 coding DNA: TGTGCCAGCAGCCAACCATGGACTAGCGGTCCCCAAAAGACCCAGTACTTC. Its translation is CASSQPWTSGPQKTQYF.

The chain carries TRBV28 and TRBJ2-3; D is unclear. Germline-derived CDR1 and CDR2 are MDHEN and SYDVKM. V shed 5 bases and J shed 9 bases, with 12 bases lying between them. The CDR3 length is 12 residues. The CDR3 DNA is TGTGCCAGCAGTGCCCCTGATATCACGCAGTATTTT. Encoded protein: CASSAPDITQYF.

V usage is TRBV30 and J usage is TRBJ2-7; D call uncertain. The CDR3 covers 12 residues. Deletions cut 5 bases from V and 2 bases from J, with 10 bases between. Germline values: CDR1 GTSNPN, CDR2 SVGIG (reference sequence). The CDR3 spells CAWGSVTYEQYF. The CDR3 bases are TGTGCCTGGGGTTCAGTAACCTACGAGCAGTACTTC.

Points on this clone: Other DNA sequences in this sample translate to the same CDR3. The V call is TRBV7-8, the J call TRBJ1-5, with a tentative D call TRBD1 (6 bases). The CDR3 consists of 14 residues. Deletions cut 1 base from V and 4 bases from J, with 8 bases between. CDR1 SGHVS and CDR2 FQNEAQ come from the germline V gene. Here the CDR3 DNA reads TGTGCCAGCAGCTTAGAAACAGGGAATCAGCCCCAGCATTTT. It translates to CASSLETGNQPQHF.

This clone was seen just once. The chain joins TRBV7-6 to TRBJ2-5, with TRBD2 matching 11 bases. This CDR3 is 16 amino acids long. Germline CDR1 reads SGHVS; CDR2 reads FNYEAQ. V shed 1 base and J 2 bases; nucleotides not matched to a gene: 3. The CDR3 sequence: CASSLGLAGNQETQYF. In DNA, the CDR3 is TGTGCCAGCAGCTTAGGACTAGCGGGAAATCAAGAGACCCAGTACTTC.

V gene TRBV7-9 combines with J gene TRBJ2-2; D is perhaps TRBD1 (6 bases). Germline V CDR1 and CDR2: SEHNR, FQNEAQ (reference sequence). The V and J ends lost 8 bases and 7 bases respectively, with 11 bases between them. This CDR3 comprises 12 residues. CDR3: CASGEDSGELFF. In DNA form, the CDR3 reads TGTGCCAGCGGCGAGGACAGCGGGGAGCTGTTTTTT.

The chain's CDR3 is CASNPTAPSNTEAFF. CDR3 sequence (DNA): TGCGCCAGCAATCCGACAGCCCCATCTAACACTGAAGCTTTCTTT. V gene TRBV5-1 combines with J gene TRBJ1-1; possible D gene TRBD1, 5 bases. The CDR3 consists of 15 residues. The ends were cut back, 6 bases at V and 2 bases at J, with 17 bases in the middle. The V gene's germline CDR1 is SGHRS and CDR2 YFSETQ.

The chain couples TRBV5-5 to TRBJ2-3; D unclear. Per germline, CDR1 SGHKS and CDR2 YYEKEE (reference sequence). V was cut by 4 bases and J by 3 bases, with 18 bases left in between. There are 16 residues in the CDR3. CDR3 amino acids: CASSLGWNSLTDTQYF. The CDR3, as DNA: TGTGCCAGCAGCCTCGGTTGGAACAGCCTGACAGATACGCAGTATTTT.

The chain employs TRBV5-1 and TRBJ2-5, with 7 bases lining up with TRBD2. This CDR3 region has 15 residues. CDR1 SGHRS and CDR2 YFSETQ come from the germline V gene. The ends lost 5 bases at V and 4 bases at J; junction bases unmatched: 11. This chain's CDR3 is CASRSPAGSGETQYF. The DNA of the CDR3 is TGCGCCAGCAGGTCGCCAGCGGGGTCAGGAGAGACCCAGTACTTC.